These 16 T cell receptor beta chains were sequenced from one sample in a study of CD8+CD57+ T cells in acquired aplastic anemia. Profiling that covered TCR beta VDJ and CDR3 relied on genomic DNA as its template. Using its own MiXCR run on the reads, TCRdb lists one record per CDR3 protein. The sample lists some 190,000 distinct CDR3 sequences; around half were seen once. The sequencing sample was made of sorted CD4+, CD8+, or CD8+CD57+ T cells (not recorded which) from PBMCs. The source is a human donor in good health.

A note on this clonotype: The junction differs from germline at one of its ends, possibly a read error. V and J are TRBV19 and TRBJ1-6; the match to TRBD1 covers 7 bases. Germline V gene sequence: CDR1 LNHDA, CDR2 SQIVND (reference sequence). The CDR3 runs 13 residues. The CDR3 nucleotides read TGTGCCAGTAATATCGACAGGGATTCACCCCCCCACTTT. It yields the protein CASNIDRDSPPHF.

This clonotype is a singleton in its sample. It is likely a read error, because the conserved phenylalanine at the end of the CDR3 is missing. The chain is built from TRBV5-8 and TRBJ2-5; D possibly corresponds to TRBD2 (6 bases). CDR1 is SGHTS, CDR2 YDEGEE, per germline. The length of the CDR3 is 15 residues. CDR3 residues: CASSLGQRVQETQYL. Here the CDR3 DNA reads TGTGCCAGCAGCTTGGGACAGCGGGTCCAAGAGACTCAGTACCTC.

This clonotype has a handful of counts. The genes are TRBV10-3 and TRBJ1-2; no clear D. The germline CDR1 and CDR2 sequences are ENHRY and SYGVKD. V was trimmed by 8 bases and J by 3 bases, leaving 19 bases between them. CDR3 length: 15 residues. The CDR3 reads CAIRANGSEYYGYTF. CDR3 DNA: TGTGCCATCCGGGCTAATGGCAGTGAGTACTATGGCTACACCTTC.

The J gene is TRBJ2-3, the V gene TRBV29-1, with D hard to call. The CDR3 extends over 14 amino acids. Germline lookup yields CDR1 SQVTM and CDR2 ANQGSEA. V lost 5 bases, J lost 0 bases, and 12 bases lay in between. The CDR3 nucleotides are TGCAGCGTTCTGGCGGAACCTAGCACAGATACGCAGTATTTT. It codes for CSVLAEPSTDTQYF.

For this clonotype: This may arise from a read error, as a much more abundant clone is one base away. The chain carries TRBV5-1 and TRBJ1-1, with 7 bases that match TRBD1. The CDR3 extends over 14 amino acids. In germline, CDR1 is SGHRS, CDR2 YFSETQ. CDR3 amino acids: CAGSLGQLSSEAFF. The CDR3 DNA sequence: TGCGCCGGCAGCTTGGGACAGTTATCGAGTGAAGCTTTCTTT.

As to this clonotype: No conserved phenylalanine or tryptophan is present at the end of the CDR3, so a read error is the likely explanation. The CDR3 is CSAHRANQETQYL. The CDR3 DNA reads TGCAGTGCCCACCGGGCCAACCAGGAGACCCAGTACCTC. The chain links TRBV20-1 to TRBJ2-5; D not resolved. The germline CDR1 and CDR2 sequences are DFQATT and SNEGSKA (reference sequence). CDR3 length equals 13 residues.

In this sample, this clonotype turned up many times. This chain connects TRBV7-2 to TRBJ2-5, with 7 bases matching TRBD1. Germline V CDR1 and CDR2: SGHTA, FQGNSA. Germline trimming cut 4 bases from V and 5 bases from J; bases unmatched to any gene: 10. The CDR3 contains 15 residues. CDR3 amino acids: CASSSSTGSRETQYF. For the CDR3, the DNA is TGTGCCAGCAGCTCGTCGACAGGGTCAAGGGAGACCCAGTACTTC.

The chain employs TRBV4-3 and TRBJ2-7; no reliable D call. Germline V CDR1 and CDR2: LGHNA, YSLEER. This CDR3 has 15 amino acids. Trimming removed 0 bases from V and 6 bases from J, with 15 bases in between. Here the CDR3 DNA reads TGCGCCAGCAGCCAAGAATACAGTACGCAGAGCGAGCAGTACTTC. As protein: CASSQEYSTQSEQYF.

This chain links TRBV15 with TRBJ1-3; no definite D call. Germline V gene sequence: CDR1 LNHNV, CDR2 YYDKDF (reference sequence). V dropped 0 bases and J dropped 6 bases, with 3 bases sitting between them. The CDR3 sequence is 12 residues long. The CDR3 region is CATSRDKNTIYF. The DNA for the CDR3 is TGTGCCACCAGCAGAGATAAAAACACCATATATTTT.

This clonotype was detected only a few times. Here the CDR3 DNA reads TGTGCCACCAGTGATTCTCGGGGCGCAGATACGCAGTATTTT. This translates into CATSDSRGADTQYF. The J gene is TRBJ2-3, the V gene TRBV24-1; TRBD1 or TRBD2 may be the D gene (5 bases each). In germline, CDR1 is KGHDR, CDR2 SFDVKD. V lost 2 bases to trimming and J lost 4 bases, with 9 bases between them. The CDR3 is made up of 14 amino acids.

This clonotype appeared once. V usage is TRBV15 and J usage is TRBJ1-2; no clear D gene. V was trimmed by 8 bases and J by 7 bases, leaving 29 bases between them. CDR1 LNHNV and CDR2 YYDKDF come from the germline V gene (reference sequence). CDR3 length: 17 residues. CDR3 amino acids: CATALTLRPPESGGYTF. CDR3 DNA sequence: TGTGCCACCGCCCTCACCCTCAGGCCCCCAGAGTCGGGTGGCTACACCTTC.

This clonotype was counted many times. The J gene is TRBJ2-5, the V gene TRBV6-1; 7 nucleotides line up with TRBD1. V gave up 8 bases and J gave up 2 bases; unmatched junction bases: 5. Per the germline V gene, CDR1 is MNHNS and CDR2 is SASEGT. CDR3 length: 13 amino acids. The DNA of the CDR3 is TGTGCCAGCGGGCGGACAGGTCAAGAGACCCAGTACTTC. Protein product: CASGRTGQETQYF.

The table lists this clonotype with many counts. V gene TRBV24-1 combines with J gene TRBJ2-1; 7 bases match TRBD2. Unmatched junction bases numbered 6, after V lost 6 bases and J lost 5 bases. CDR3 size: 14 residues. Germline loops: CDR1 KGHDR, CDR2 SFDVKD. The CDR3 protein is CATSLTGGNNEQFF. The CDR3 DNA sequence: TGTGCCACCAGTTTGACCGGGGGGAACAATGAGCAGTTCTTC.

This clonotype was detected many times. The rearrangement joins TRBV3-1 to TRBJ2-7; D might be TRBD1 (6 bases). V shed 5 bases and J shed 6 bases, with 11 bases lying between them. CDR1 is LGHDT and CDR2 is YNNKEL in the germline V gene (reference sequence). The CDR3 sequence is 12 residues long. The CDR3, as DNA: TGTGCCAGCAGCACGGGACATCTCGAGCAGTACTTC. It translates to CASSTGHLEQYF.

This clonotype came up many times. This rearrangement joins TRBV5-4 to TRBJ2-5, with TRBD2 matching 11 bases. Germline CDR1 and CDR2: SGHNT and YYREEE (reference sequence). This CDR3 has 17 residues. V lost 4 bases and J lost 1; bases outside the gene matches: 9. The CDR3 spells CASSATSGTVFQETQYF. The CDR3, as DNA: TGTGCCAGCAGCGCGACTAGCGGGACAGTTTTCCAAGAGACCCAGTACTTC.

The J gene is TRBJ1-1, the V gene TRBV10-1, with 7 bases matching TRBD1. The CDR3 covers 13 residues. The germline gives CDR1 WNHNN, CDR2 SYGVQD (reference sequence). The trim removed 8 bases at V and 0 bases at J, leaving 3 bases unmatched. In nucleotides, the CDR3 is TGCGCCAGCCAGGGGGGTCTGAACACTGAAGCTTTCTTT. Translation: CASQGGLNTEAFF.